What follows are 11 T cell receptor beta chains derived from one specimen sequenced in a study of molecular identifiers for immune sequencing clone quantification. TCRdb independently ran MiXCR on the PCR reads; one entry per CDR3 protein. The top ten clones hold more than 1.1% of a sample with about 9,800 distinct CDR3 sequences, approximately 19% of them seen once. Sequences were obtained from naive CD8+ T cells from blood, with Jurkat cell RNA spiked in. As to subset: FACS-sorted CD8+CD4-CCR7+CD45RA+ naive T cells. All receptors derive from a human donor in good health. Some libraries in this study had Jurkat cell RNA spiked in.

This clonotype came up many times. The rearrangement links TRBV4-1 to TRBJ1-4, with 10 bases lining up with TRBD1. With V trimmed by 3 bases and J by 12 bases, 10 bases remained unmatched. Germline lookup yields CDR1 MGHRA and CDR2 YSYEKL. This CDR3 is built from 15 residues. Written as DNA, the CDR3 is TGCGCCAGCAGCCAGGTTGGGACAGGGGTTTGGGAACTGTTTTTT. Translated: CASSQVGTGVWELFF.

This clonotype has a count of ten or more. This chain links TRBV3-1 with TRBJ2-5; 12 positions match TRBD2. There are 16 residues in the CDR3. The junction had 5 bases not matched to a gene; V was cut back by 4 bases and J by 2 bases. The germline V gene encodes CDR1 LGHDT and CDR2 YNNKEL (reference sequence). The chain's CDR3 is CASSRTSGGYQETQYF. As DNA, the CDR3 is TGTGCCAGCAGCCGAACTAGCGGGGGGTATCAAGAGACCCAGTACTTC.

There are many counts of this clonotype. The gene calls are TRBV11-2 and TRBJ2-7; 7 positions agree with TRBD1. J gave up 4 bases and V 3 bases, and 6 bases lay outside the gene matches. The CDR3 spans 14 residues. The germline V gene has CDR1 SGHAT and CDR2 FQNNGV. The CDR3 region is CASSFTGALYEQYF. Here the CDR3 DNA reads TGTGCCAGCAGCTTTACAGGGGCGTTATACGAGCAGTACTTC.

In this sample, this clonotype is medium-sized. The rearrangement uses TRBV9 and TRBJ1-1; D call uncertain. CDR3 size: 13 residues. Germline CDR1 is SGDLS and CDR2 is YYNGEE. Deletions cut 1 base from V and 3 bases from J, with 7 bases between. In DNA, the CDR3 is TGTGCCAGCAGCGTATCCGGCGACACTGAAGCTTTCTTT. Amino acids: CASSVSGDTEAFF.

In its sample, this clonotype is medium-sized. The chain couples TRBV5-1 to TRBJ2-1; 8 nucleotides match TRBD1. Germline CDR1 reads SGHRS; CDR2 reads YFSETQ. V lost 4 bases to trimming and J lost 1 base; unmatched junction nucleotides: 13. This CDR3 contains 18 residues. CDR3 residues: CASSLVGGTGPSYNEQFF. CDR3 DNA sequence: TGCGCCAGCAGCCTGGTGGGTGGGACAGGACCATCCTACAATGAGCAGTTCTTC.

Within the sample, this clonotype is medium-sized. The chain joins TRBV29-1 to TRBJ1-5; 7 bases are a match to TRBD1. The germline gives CDR1 SQVTM, CDR2 ANQGSEA. With 5 bases clipped from V and 0 bases from J, the junction kept 1 base outside the gene matches. CDR3 size: 13 residues. CDR3 region: CSVTGDSNQPQHF. The CDR3 DNA reads TGCAGCGTTACAGGGGATAGCAATCAGCCCCAGCATTTT.

This clonotype has a handful of counts. This may come from a read error, since a much larger clone is one base off. The chain recombines TRBV19 with TRBJ1-5; a possible D gene is TRBD1 (6 bases). This CDR3 is 14 amino acids long. Germline V gene data show CDR1 as LNHDA and CDR2 as SQIVND (reference sequence). The CDR3 sequence is CAGRTTGPLQPQHF. The CDR3 DNA sequence: TGTGCCGGTAGAACCACAGGGCCCCTTCAGCCCCAGCATTTT.

This clonotype was detected a few times. The chain joins TRBV24-1 to TRBJ2-5, with D tentatively TRBD1 or TRBD2 (5 bases each). Germline CDR1 and CDR2: KGHDR and SFDVKD. The V and J ends lost 0 bases and 5 bases respectively, with 6 bases between them. The CDR3 covers 13 residues. The CDR3 nucleotides are TGTGCCACCAGTGATTTGGGGGGTGAGACCCAGTACTTC. This encodes CATSDLGGETQYF.

This clonotype is medium-sized in the sample. The genes are TRBV5-1 and TRBJ1-4, with TRBD1 matching 9 bases. Trimming removed 3 bases from V and 0 bases from J; junction bases left unmatched: 9. Germline values: CDR1 SGHRS, CDR2 YFSETQ. CDR3 length: 18 amino acids. CDR3 in amino acids: CASSSSGTGTPTNEKLFF. CDR3 DNA: TGCGCCAGCAGCTCATCCGGGACAGGGACCCCAACTAATGAAAAACTGTTTTTT.

This clonotype appeared many times. The chain employs TRBV5-6 and TRBJ2-7, with D uncertain. Per germline, CDR1 SGHDT and CDR2 YYEEEE. Trimming cost V 5 bases and J 6 bases, with 12 bases left between them. The CDR3 contains 12 residues. The CDR3 spells CASSHSPSEQYF. The CDR3 nucleotides read TGTGCCAGCAGTCACTCCCCCTCCGAGCAGTACTTC.

The table lists this clonotype with many counts. A much larger clone sits a single nucleotide away, making a read error possible. V is TRBV29-1 and J is TRBJ2-1, with 7 bases matching TRBD1. Germline V gene lookup returns CDR1 SQVTM and CDR2 ANQGSEA. The length of the CDR3 is 14 residues. The CDR3 region has the DNA TGCACCGTTACCGGGACAGAGCTATACAATGAGCAGTTCTTC. It yields the protein CTVTGTELYNEQFF.